The 23 T cell receptor beta chains listed next were all sequenced from one sample in a study of T-cell memory formation after mild COVID-19. TCRdb fed the 5' RACE reads into MiXCR, producing one record per CDR3 protein. The sample consists of about 340,000 distinct CDR3 sequences, approximately 15% of them appearing once. Sequencing used PBMCs or a T cell subset sorted from them (not recorded which). The receptor source for this set is a man aged 18 to 35 who had mild COVID-19 (a few samples of this study predate the infection). Cell type and time point are not known.

This clonotype showed up just a few times. This chain links TRBV11-2 with TRBJ2-7; no firm D call. Germline lookup yields CDR1 SGHAT and CDR2 FQNNGV. The CDR3 has 16 residues. V was shortened by 4 bases and J by 2 bases, with 18 bases between the two germline ends. As DNA, the CDR3 is TGTGCCAGCAGCTCTACGGGTGGCAGTCCTACCTACGAGCAGTACTTC. Protein product: CASSSTGGSPTYEQYF.

This clonotype was detected a few times. V and J are TRBV2 and TRBJ2-3; no reliable D call. The germline V gene encodes CDR1 SNHLY and CDR2 FYNNEI. The CDR3 length is 12 residues. V lost 4 bases, J lost 7 bases, and 9 bases lay in between. The CDR3 DNA reads as TGTGCCAGCAGTGTAGTAGCTTATACGCAGTATTTT. This sequence encodes CASSVVAYTQYF.

This clonotype was found a few times. This sequence joins TRBV12-5 and TRBJ1-3; D gene unclear. Trimming left V 1 base short and J 0 bases short, with 7 bases between. The germline gives CDR1 LGHNT, CDR2 FRNRAP. CDR3 length: 15 amino acids. The CDR3 spells CASGLGRRSGNTIYF. The DNA for the CDR3 is TGTGCTAGTGGTTTGGGGCGGCGCTCTGGAAACACCATATATTTT. Filled out from reference TRBV12-5 and TRBJ1-3, the complete variable domain reads DARVTQTPRHKVTEMGQEVTMRCQPILGHNTVFWYRQTMMQGLELLAYFRNRAPLDDSGMPKDRFSAEMPDATLATLKIQPSEPRDSAVYFCASGLGRRSGNTIYFGEGSWLTVV.

This clonotype was observed at least ten times. CDR3 coding DNA: TGTGCCAGCAGTGCCGGGACGGATACGCAGTATTTT. This encodes CASSAGTDTQYF. The rearrangement joins TRBV11-3 to TRBJ2-3; D may match TRBD1 or TRBD2 (5 bases each). Looked up from germline, CDR1 is SGHNT and CDR2 is YENEEA. The CDR3 is made up of 12 amino acids. Trimming took off 6 bases at V and 6 bases at J, with 10 bases between the two ends.

The V gene is TRBV19, the J gene TRBJ2-1; 9 nucleotides align to TRBD1. The V gene's germline CDR1 is LNHDA and CDR2 SQIVND (reference sequence). The V gene end was trimmed by 6 bases and the J gene end by 7 bases; junction bases not matched to a gene: 4. The CDR3 is 13 amino acids. In DNA, the CDR3 is TGTGCCAGTAGGGACAGGGGTCGGAATGAGCAGTTCTTC. Residues: CASRDRGRNEQFF.

The V and J genes are TRBV10-3 and TRBJ2-2; D might be TRBD2 (6 bases). Trimming removed 1 base at V and 3 bases at J, with 6 bases between. This CDR3 region has 14 residues. Germline V gives CDR1 ENHRY, CDR2 SYGVKD. CDR3 sequence: CAISEWGDTGELFF. The CDR3 region has the DNA TGTGCCATCAGTGAGTGGGGGGACACCGGGGAGCTGTTTTTT.

The CDR3 protein is CASSLGYAWLTDTQYF. DNA for the CDR3: TGTGCCAGCAGCTTAGGGTATGCTTGGCTCACAGATACGCAGTATTTT. The chain is built from TRBV11-2 and TRBJ2-3; no clear D gene. Germline loops: CDR1 SGHAT, CDR2 FQNNGV. This CDR3 spans 16 amino acids. Trimming removed 1 base from V and 2 bases from J, with 13 bases in between.

Ten or more counts support this clonotype. The rearrangement uses TRBV11-1 and TRBJ1-1; 10 nucleotides align to TRBD1. The germline gives CDR1 SGHAT, CDR2 FQDESV (reference sequence). The CDR3 runs to 14 residues. Trimming removed 3 bases from V and 9 bases from J; junction bases left unmatched: 7. The CDR3, as DNA: TGTGCCAGCAGCTTTGACAGGGGGCGAAGTAAAGCTTTCTTT. Translated: CASSFDRGRSKAFF.

The CDR3 nucleotides are TGCAGTGCTAGAGAGTGGCGGGACTTAAGCACAGATACGCAGTATTTT. It translates to CSAREWRDLSTDTQYF. The chain has TRBV20-1 and TRBJ2-3, with D possibly being TRBD2 (6 bases). The germline gives CDR1 DFQATT, CDR2 SNEGSKA (reference sequence). The CDR3 extends over 16 amino acids. V lost 0 bases, J lost 0 bases, and 13 bases lay in between.

A remark on this clonotype: This clone may be a read error of a much larger clone one base away. The chain combines TRBV28 with TRBJ2-5; 10 positions agree with TRBD2. This CDR3 is built from 14 residues. V trimming: 2 bases; J trimming: 5 bases; junction bases outside the gene matches: 2. The V gene's germline CDR1 is MDHEN and CDR2 SYDVKM. The CDR3 nucleotides read TGTGCCAGCAGTTTAAGCGGGGGGGCGGAGACCCAGTACTTC. It translates to CASSLSGGAETQYF.

This sequence joins TRBV6-2 or TRBV6-3 and TRBJ1-2; the match to TRBD1 covers 7 bases. This CDR3 has 13 amino acids. Unmatched junction bases numbered 5, after V lost 6 bases and J lost 4 bases. Germline CDR1 is MNHEY and CDR2 is SVGEGT. CDR3 in DNA: TGTGCCAGCAGGTACGGGACAGCCTATGGCTACACCTTC. Translated: CASRYGTAYGYTF.

This clonotype was picked up a small number of times. This chain connects TRBV9 to TRBJ2-3; the D gene is possibly TRBD2 (5 bases). Trimming took 0 bases from V and 4 from J, leaving 9 bases between them. Per the germline V gene, CDR1 is SGDLS and CDR2 is YYNGEE. The CDR3 runs to 14 residues. The CDR3 nucleotides read TGTGCCAGCAGCGTAGCTAGCCAGGCAGATACGCAGTATTTT. Residues: CASSVASQADTQYF.

The genes are TRBV6-2 or TRBV6-3 and TRBJ2-1; D may be TRBD2 (6 bases). The CDR3 consists of 15 residues. From germline, CDR1 is MNHEY and CDR2 SVGEGT. Trimming left V 6 bases short and J 7 bases short, with 19 bases between. The CDR3 region is CASSPLGGLGNEQFF. CDR3 nucleotide sequence: TGTGCCAGCAGCCCCCTTGGGGGGTTGGGAAATGAGCAGTTCTTC.

This sequence joins TRBV2 and TRBJ2-3, with 15 bases lining up with TRBD2. V was pared by 6 bases and J by 3 bases, with 7 bases of the junction left unmatched. The CDR3 has 17 amino acids. Germline CDR1 and CDR2: SNHLY and FYNNEI. In DNA, the CDR3 is TGTGCCAGCAGGATAGGACTAGCGGGGGGGCGGACAGATACGCAGTATTTT. Translating gives CASRIGLAGGRTDTQYF.

The sample holds a few counts of this clonotype. This chain uses TRBV7-2 with TRBJ2-5; TRBD2 agrees at 8 bases. J lost 3 bases, V lost 7 bases, and 10 bases had no gene match. This CDR3 contains 15 residues. Germline loops: CDR1 SGHTA, CDR2 FQGNSA. The CDR3 loop reads CASTGWAGGEETQYF. The CDR3 coding sequence is TGTGCCAGCACGGGCTGGGCGGGGGGAGAAGAGACCCAGTACTTC.

In this sample, this clonotype turned up many times. V is TRBV4-1 and J is TRBJ2-3; TRBD2 matches 7 bases. From germline, CDR1 is MGHRA and CDR2 YSYEKL. This CDR3 comprises 16 residues. Trimming at V came to 0 bases and at J to 0 bases, leaving 3 bases not matched to a gene. Here the CDR3 reads CASSQEAGPSTDTQYF. The CDR3 DNA reads as TGCGCCAGCAGCCAAGAAGCGGGGCCCAGCACAGATACGCAGTATTTT.

The chain employs TRBV5-1 and TRBJ1-1, with 8 bases identical to TRBD1. Trimming cost V 4 bases and J 1 base; bases outside gene matches: 15. The CDR3 is 18 amino acids. The germline CDR1 and CDR2 sequences are SGHRS and YFSETQ. This CDR3 reads CASSHTTRSGTGNTEAFF. In DNA, the CDR3 is TGCGCCAGCAGCCACACAACTCGATCCGGGACAGGGAACACTGAAGCTTTCTTT.

This clonotype was counted a few times. The V and J genes are TRBV14 and TRBJ1-2; the D is unclear. Germline CDR1 is SGHDN and CDR2 is FVKESK. The CDR3 length is 13 residues. Deletions cut 0 bases from V and 3 bases from J, with 5 bases between. The CDR3 spells CASSQEADYGYTF. The CDR3 DNA is TGTGCCAGCAGCCAAGAGGCCGACTATGGCTACACCTTC.

This sequence joins TRBV18 and TRBJ2-1; D ambiguous. The germline CDR1 and CDR2 sequences are KGHSH and LQKENI. The CDR3 consists of 12 residues. Trimming stripped 1 base from V and 9 bases from J, with 7 bases between. The CDR3 region has the DNA TGTGCCAGCTCACCACTTGTGGTTGAGCAGTTCTTC. It encodes CASSPLVVEQFF. Drawing the rest from reference TRBV18 and TRBJ2-1, the complete variable domain is NAGVMQNPRHLVRRRGQEARLRCSPMKGHSHVYWYRQLPEEGLKFMVYLQKENIIDESGMPKERFSAEFPKEGPSILRIQQVVRGDSAAYFCASSPLVVEQFFGPGTRLTVL.

This chain connects TRBV10-3 to TRBJ2-5; D remains ambiguous. CDR1 and CDR2 (germline): ENHRY, SYGVKD. Trimming left V 0 bases short and J 2 bases short, with 7 bases between. The CDR3 is made up of 14 amino acids. Here the CDR3 DNA reads TGTGCCATCAGTGAGTCAACCCGGCAAGAGACCCAGTACTTC. Its translation is CAISESTRQETQYF.

This chain connects TRBV7-2 to TRBJ1-6; D is unresolved. V was cut by 2 bases and J by 0 bases, with 11 bases left in between. The germline V gene has CDR1 SGHTA and CDR2 FQGNSA. The CDR3 length is 17 residues. The CDR3 sequence: CASSLSLGGSYNSPLHF. The DNA of the CDR3 is TGTGCCAGCAGCTTAAGTTTGGGAGGCTCCTATAATTCACCCCTCCACTTT.

The V call is TRBV5-1, the J call TRBJ2-3; 7 bases fit TRBD1. The CDR3 has 15 amino acids. V shed 3 bases, J shed 2 bases, and the junction held 6 bases outside the gene matches. Per the germline V gene, CDR1 is SGHRS and CDR2 is YFSETQ. The DNA for the CDR3 is TGCGCCAGCAGCTACTCCGGGACAGACACAGATACGCAGTATTTT. Amino acids: CASSYSGTDTDTQYF.

This clonotype has only a few counts. This sequence joins TRBV20-1 and TRBJ1-2; D perhaps matches TRBD1 (6 bases). The germline V and J ends were trimmed by 5 bases and 7 bases, with 14 bases remaining between them. The CDR3 is made up of 12 amino acids. Germline lookup yields CDR1 DFQATT and CDR2 SNEGSKA (reference sequence). The CDR3: CSADTGLGGYTF. For the CDR3, the DNA is TGCAGTGCTGATACAGGGCTAGGTGGCTACACCTTC.